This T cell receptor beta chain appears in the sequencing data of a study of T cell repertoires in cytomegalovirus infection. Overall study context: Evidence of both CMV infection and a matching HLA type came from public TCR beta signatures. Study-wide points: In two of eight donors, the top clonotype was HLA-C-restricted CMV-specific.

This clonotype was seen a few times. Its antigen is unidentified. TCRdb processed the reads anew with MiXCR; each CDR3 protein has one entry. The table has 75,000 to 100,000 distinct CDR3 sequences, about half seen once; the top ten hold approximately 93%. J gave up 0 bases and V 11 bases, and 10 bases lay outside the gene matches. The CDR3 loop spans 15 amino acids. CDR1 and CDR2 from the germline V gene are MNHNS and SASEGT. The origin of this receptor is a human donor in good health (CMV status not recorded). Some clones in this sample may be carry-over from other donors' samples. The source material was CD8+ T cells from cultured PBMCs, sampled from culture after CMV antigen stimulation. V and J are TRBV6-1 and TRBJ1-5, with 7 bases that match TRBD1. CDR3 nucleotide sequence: TGTGCCTCACGACAGGGCCCCTATAGCAATCAGCCCCAGCATTTT. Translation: CASRQGPYSNQPQHF.